A selection of T cell receptor beta chains follows, all from one sample in a study of cytomegalovirus exposure and HLA in healthy donors. Produced via immunoSEQ multiplex PCR; TCRdb's table is partial and in-frame only. The sample carries 150,000 to 200,000 clones, roughly 88% recorded once. Sequenced: PBMCs. The receptors shown here come from a woman between 18 and 30 years old in good health and CMV-seronegative. The CDR3 runs from the conserved cysteine through the conserved F or W. D genes are given only for firm matches. Size is omitted from some rows. Given values are once, few, many or a class for expanded clones.

D: -; V: TRBV5-6; J: TRBJ2-7; size: -; CDR3: CASSLQGWSSYEQYF; DNA: TGTGCCAGCAGCTTGCAAGGATGGAGCTCCTACGAGCAGTACTTC
D: -; V: TRBV13; J: TRBJ2-1; size: -; CDR3: CASSSPPGQISYNEQFF; DNA: TGTGCCAGCAGCTCCCCGCCGGGACAAATTAGCTACAATGAGCAGTTCTTC
D: TRBD1; V: TRBV11-2; J: TRBJ2-5; size: -; CDR3: CASSQTGLQETQYF; DNA: TGTGCCAGCAGCCAGACAGGGTTACAAGAGACCCAGTACTTC
D: TRBD1; V: TRBV6-1; J: TRBJ1-4; size: -; CDR3: CASRPPTGGREKLFF; DNA: TGTGCCAGCAGACCCCCGACAGGGGGTCGTGAAAAACTGTTTTTT
D: TRBD1; V: TRBV6-1; J: TRBJ1-4; size: -; CDR3: CASRTGVLTNEKLFF; DNA: TGTGCCAGCAGAACAGGGGTCCTTACTAATGAAAAACTGTTTTTT
D: TRBD1; V: TRBV28; J: TRBJ1-2; size: -; CDR3: CASSLRTGGNGYTF; DNA: TGTGCCAGCAGTTTGAGGACAGGGGGTAATGGCTACACCTTC
D: TRBD2; V: TRBV27; J: TRBJ2-1; size: -; CDR3: CASSPLLAGGHSEQFF; DNA: TGTGCCAGCAGCCCTCTACTAGCGGGGGGGCATAGTGAGCAGTTCTTC
D: -; V: TRBV9; J: TRBJ1-2; size: -; CDR3: CASSTPPPGHTNYGYTF; DNA: TGTGCCAGCAGCACCCCTCCTCCGGGACACACTAACTATGGCTACACCTTC
D: TRBD1; V: TRBV6-1; J: TRBJ1-5; size: -; CDR3: CASRDRGGSNQPQHF; DNA: TGTGCCAGCAGGGACAGGGGGGGTAGCAATCAGCCCCAGCATTTT
D: TRBD2; V: TRBV29-1; J: TRBJ2-3; size: once; CDR3: CSAPAGGRTDTQYF; DNA: TGCAGCGCCCCAGCGGGGGGACGCACAGATACGCAGTATTTT
D: -; V: TRBV11-2; J: TRBJ1-4; size: once; CDR3: CASSLGEGGSQFF; DNA: TGTGCCAGCAGCTTAGGGGAGGGAGGTTCGCAGTTTTTT
D: TRBD1; V: TRBV19; J: TRBJ2-1; size: -; CDR3: CASSIRTGYNEQFF; DNA: TGTGCCAGTAGTATTAGGACAGGATACAATGAGCAGTTCTTC
D: TRBD1; V: TRBV28; J: TRBJ1-4; size: -; CDR3: CASSHDRGGDEKLFF; DNA: TGTGCCAGCAGTCATGACAGGGGCGGGGATGAAAAACTGTTTTTT
D: -; V: TRBV28; J: TRBJ1-1; size: few; CDR3: CASRRQGGTEAFF; DNA: TGTGCCAGCCGCCGGCAGGGTGGAACTGAAGCTTTCTTT
D: TRBD1; V: TRBV19; J: TRBJ1-1; size: few; CDR3: CASSRTGVNTEAFF; DNA: TGTGCCAGTAGTCGGACAGGGGTGAACACTGAAGCTTTCTTT
D: -; V: TRBV5-8; J: TRBJ1-1; size: once; CDR3: CASSWTSDSLNTEAFF; DNA: TGTGCCAGCAGCTGGACATCTGACAGCTTGAACACTGAAGCTTTCTTT
D: -; V: TRBV27; J: TRBJ1-1; size: few; CDR3: CASSQGYMNTEAFF; DNA: TGTGCCAGCAGTCAGGGATACATGAACACTGAAGCTTTCTTT